Each of the 21 T cell receptor beta chains below was sequenced from the same sample in a study of T cells in Graves' hyperthyroidism and ophthalmopathy. Amplified TCR beta CDR3 regions derived from RNA transcripts. During a first-round RT-PCR of the TCR CDR3, the HTBI primer set was used. TCRdb analysed the multiplex PCR reads with MiXCR anew, one entry per CDR3 protein. The profile shows hundreds of thousands of distinct CDR3 sequences, approximately 15% of them singletons. The source material was blood. These receptors originate from a young man with Graves' ophthalmopathy.

The CDR3 reads CASSQVGAGLGTNEKLFF. As DNA, the CDR3 is TGCGCCAGCAGCCAAGTGGGAGCGGGCTTGGGAACTAATGAAAAACTGTTTTTT. The V gene is TRBV4-1, the J gene TRBJ1-4; no clear D. Looked up from germline, CDR1 is MGHRA and CDR2 is YSYEKL. The CDR3 spans 18 residues. Trimming cost V 1 base and J 1 base, with 16 bases left between them.

This clonotype was recorded many times. The chain joins TRBV18 to TRBJ2-1, with no clear D. The CDR3 has 14 amino acids. The V and J ends lost 4 bases and 8 bases respectively, with 15 bases between them. Per germline, CDR1 KGHSH and CDR2 LQKENI. Here the CDR3 reads CASSLILRPDEQFF. For the CDR3, the DNA is TGTGCCAGCTCACTAATCCTAAGACCCGATGAGCAGTTCTTC.

This clonotype was detected many times. This rearrangement joins TRBV4-1 to TRBJ1-1; no reliable D call. This CDR3 has 12 amino acids. Germline assignment: CDR1 MGHRA and CDR2 YSYEKL. Trimming left V 1 base short and J 12 bases short, with 12 bases between. The CDR3 coding sequence is TGCGCCAGCAGCCAAGTTGGGGAGCAGCCTTTCTTT. Encoded protein: CASSQVGEQPFF.

This clonotype was counted at least ten times. This rearrangement joins TRBV11-3 to TRBJ1-6, with D possibly TRBD1 on 6 matching bases. Germline V gene lookup returns CDR1 SGHNT and CDR2 YENEEA. V was cut by 0 bases and J by 10 bases, with 10 bases left in between. The CDR3 runs 14 residues. The CDR3 sequence is CASSLDGGRSPLHF. CDR3 bases: TGTGCCAGCAGCTTAGACGGGGGCCGGTCACCCCTCCACTTT.

This clonotype was seen a few times. This sequence joins TRBV7-9 and TRBJ2-1, with 13 positions matching TRBD2. This CDR3 has 19 amino acids. Germline V lookup: CDR1 SEHNR, CDR2 FQNEAQ (reference sequence). The junction had 11 bases not matched to a gene; V was cut back by 5 bases and J by 1 base. CDR3 in amino acids: CASSHLGTSGTPSYNEQFF. The CDR3 DNA reads as TGTGCCAGCAGCCACCTAGGGACTAGCGGGACCCCTTCCTACAATGAGCAGTTCTTC.

This clonotype was found many times. The rearrangement links TRBV5-1 to TRBJ2-3, with 7 bases matching TRBD2. CDR1 and CDR2 from the germline V gene are SGHRS and YFSETQ. The CDR3 sequence is 16 residues long. The trim removed 0 bases at V and 2 bases at J, leaving 6 bases unmatched. This CDR3 is CASSLGATSDTDTQYF. The CDR3 coding sequence is TGCGCCAGCAGCTTGGGGGCTACTAGCGACACAGATACGCAGTATTTT.

V is TRBV19 and J is TRBJ2-2, with TRBD2 matching 10 bases. Trimming cost V 11 bases and J 3 bases; bases outside gene matches: 12. Germline CDR1 LNHDA, CDR2 SQIVND (reference sequence). The CDR3 consists of 16 residues. The CDR3 DNA reads TGTGCCGGAAAACGGAGCGGGGGGGCCGACACCGGGGAGCTGTTTTTT. Amino acids: CAGKRSGGADTGELFF.

This clonotype was seen many times. The V and J genes are TRBV12-5 and TRBJ2-1; D could derive from TRBD1 or TRBD2 (7 bases each). Germline V lookup: CDR1 LGHNT, CDR2 FRNRAP. CDR3 length: 16 residues. V was clipped by 1 base and J by 4 bases, with 14 bases between them. CDR3 protein: CASGLGAGQSYNEQFF. The CDR3, as DNA: TGTGCTAGTGGTTTGGGAGCGGGACAGTCTTACAATGAGCAGTTCTTC.

Note on this clonotype: A much larger clone lies one base from this, so it may be a read error. The CDR3 ends on some other residue instead of the conserved phenylalanine or tryptophan, so this is likely a read error. The J gene is TRBJ2-7, the V gene TRBV7-3; tentatively, D is TRBD1 (6 bases). V gave up 3 bases and J gave up 6 bases, with 15 bases separating them. In germline, CDR1 is SGHTA, CDR2 FQGTGA. The length of the CDR3 is 14 residues. The CDR3 region is CASSFGAGAREQYL. CDR3 coding DNA: TGTGCCAGCAGCTTCGGGGCAGGGGCCCGCGAGCAGTACCTC.

In this sample, this clonotype turned up many times. The V and J genes are TRBV14 and TRBJ2-1; possibly TRBD1 for D (5 bases). Deletions cut 0 bases from V and 8 bases from J, with 14 bases between. This CDR3 has 15 amino acids. CDR1 SGHDN and CDR2 FVKESK come from the germline V gene. The CDR3 is CASSQEGWGFDEQFF. The CDR3 bases are TGTGCCAGCAGCCAAGAGGGCTGGGGCTTCGATGAGCAGTTCTTC.

The V call is TRBV18, the J call TRBJ1-2; 8 positions match TRBD1. After removal of 3 bases from V and 8 bases from J, the junction contained 14 bases not matched to a gene. The CDR3 runs 16 residues. Germline V gene sequence: CDR1 KGHSH, CDR2 LQKENI. The CDR3 loop reads CASSPRGGDRSSGYTF. CDR3 in DNA: TGTGCCAGCTCACCGCGCGGAGGGGACAGGAGTAGCGGCTACACCTTC.

This clonotype was counted many times. The chain combines TRBV12-3 or TRBV12-4 with TRBJ2-5; possible D gene TRBD1, 5 bases. The V end was cut by 6 bases, the J end by 4 bases, with 21 bases between. This CDR3 has 16 residues. The CDR3 nucleotides read TGTGCCAGCAGCGGAATAGGGGTTTCGGGCATAGAGACCCAGTACTTC. This codes for CASSGIGVSGIETQYF.

Note on this clonotype: Possible read error: a much larger clone is one base away. The J gene is TRBJ1-4, the V gene TRBV5-1; D might be TRBD1 (5 bases). The CDR3 has 15 amino acids. CDR1 is SGHRS and CDR2 is YFSETQ in the germline V gene. The germline V and J ends were trimmed by 3 bases and 0 bases, with 9 bases remaining between them. The CDR3: CASSSGLTTNEKLFF. CDR3 DNA: TGCGCCAGCAGCTCGGGGCTCACAACTAATGAAAAACTGTTTTTT.

This clonotype was seen repeatedly, ten times or more. The chain combines TRBV6-1 with TRBJ1-2; D is uncertain. V was pared by 1 base and J by 8 bases, with 11 bases between. From germline, CDR1 is MNHNS and CDR2 SASEGT. The CDR3 is made up of 13 amino acids. CDR3 in DNA: TGTGCCAGCAGTGAAGGCCCAGGAACCGGCTACACCTTC. Encoded protein: CASSEGPGTGYTF.

This clonotype was recorded many times. The chain couples TRBV6-2 or TRBV6-3 to TRBJ1-1, with D uncertain. CDR1 is MNHEY and CDR2 is SVGEGT in the germline V gene. Trimming shortened V by 6 bases and J by 4 bases, and 12 bases separated the two germline ends. This CDR3 has 13 residues. The chain's CDR3 is CASRRISGTEAFF. Here the CDR3 DNA reads TGTGCCAGCAGACGGATATCAGGCACTGAAGCTTTCTTT.

The table lists this clonotype with many counts. The rearrangement links TRBV10-3 to TRBJ2-1; 8 nucleotides agree with TRBD1. The CDR3 runs to 12 residues. Germline V gene data show CDR1 as ENHRY and CDR2 as SYGVKD. Trimming took 0 bases from V and 14 from J; bases not matched to a gene: 3. CDR3 nucleotides: TGTGCCATCAGTGAGTCTAACAGGGGGGAGTTCTTC. Protein: CAISESNRGEFF.

The rearrangement uses TRBV7-9 and TRBJ1-4, with D hard to call. V lost 1 base to trimming and J lost 7 bases, with 10 bases between them. There are 14 residues in the CDR3. Germline CDR1 and CDR2: SEHNR and FQNEAQ (reference sequence). The CDR3 DNA reads as TGTGCCAGCAGCTTAGTTAGGGAAGGTGAAAAACTGTTTTTT. Translating gives CASSLVREGEKLFF.

The sample holds many counts of this clonotype. This rearrangement joins TRBV11-2 to TRBJ2-7; the D gene is possibly TRBD2 (6 bases). Between the trimmed V and J ends, which lost 0 bases and 1 base, there was a span of 13 bases. Germline V lookup: CDR1 SGHAT, CDR2 FQNNGV. The CDR3 spans 16 residues. For the CDR3, the DNA is TGTGCCAGCAGCTTAGATGATGGAGGGTTTTCCTACGAGCAGTACTTC. As protein: CASSLDDGGFSYEQYF. Together with reference TRBV11-2 and TRBJ2-7, the CDR3 gives the full variable domain: EAGVAQSPRYKIIEKRQSVAFWCNPISGHATLYWYQQILGQGPKLLIQFQNNGVVDDSQLPKDRFSAERLKGVDSTLKIQPAKLEDSAVYLCASSLDDGGFSYEQYFGPGTRLTVT.

Ten or more counts support this clonotype. The V call is TRBV11-3, the J call TRBJ1-4; D unresolved. Germline CDR1 reads SGHNT; CDR2 reads YENEEA. V was shortened by 1 base and J by 8 bases, with 8 bases between the two germline ends. The CDR3 consists of 13 residues. The DNA for the CDR3 is TGTGCCAGCAGCTTAGTGGGAAACGAAAAACTGTTTTTT. As protein: CASSLVGNEKLFF. Full variable domain (outside the CDR3, taken from reference TRBV11-3 and TRBJ1-4): EAGVVQSPRYKIIEKKQPVAFWCNPISGHNTLYWYLQNLGQGPELLIRYENEEAVDDSQLPKDRFSAERLKGVDSTLKIQPAELGDSAVYLCASSLVGNEKLFFGSGTQLSVL.

In this sample, this clonotype turned up a few times. V and J are TRBV27 and TRBJ1-2, with 8 bases aligning to TRBD1. Germline V gives CDR1 MNHEY, CDR2 SMNVEV (reference sequence). This CDR3 has 17 amino acids. The V and J ends lost 7 bases and 4 bases, in that order; junction bases with no gene match: 17. DNA of the CDR3: TGTGCCAGCACCCCTGGGTCGGGAACAGGGGGACGCTATGGCTACACCTTC. Its protein product is CASTPGSGTGGRYGYTF.

The V call is TRBV29-1, the J call TRBJ2-2; TRBD1 aligns across 7 bases. Losses at the gene ends were 7 bases for V and 4 bases for J; bases not matched to a gene: 9. In germline, CDR1 is SQVTM, CDR2 ANQGSEA. This CDR3 has 14 amino acids. The CDR3 region is CSGTSTGTTGELFF. The CDR3 DNA is TGCAGCGGAACCTCGACAGGGACCACCGGGGAGCTGTTTTTT.